This T cell receptor beta chain is from a study of PD-L1 blockade in urothelial cancer. Study information: Bladder-origin urothelial cancer in males covered twenty-five of 29 patients. Investigators checked blood 3 weeks (second dose) and 6 weeks after treatment start. Across blood samples, T cells had a median count of about 140,000.

Time point specified: pretreatment peripheral blood. V lost 6 bases and J 4 bases, leaving 18 bases between the germline ends. Looked up from germline, CDR1 is KGHSH and CDR2 is LQKENI. The CDR3 is 15 residues long. The repertoire was sequenced with immunoSEQ multiplex PCR; TCRdb's copy has only in-frame clones and lacks some. The sample gives roughly 40,000 clones, approximately 91% of which show up once; 20% to 25% is in the top ten. The sample was PBMCs, taken around atezolizumab (anti-PD-L1) treatment. The V gene is TRBV18, the J gene TRBJ1-1; D may be TRBD1 (5 bases). The sequence came from a donor older than 35 with urothelial cancer. The CDR3 nucleotides read TGTGCCAGCTCCCAAAGTGCGGGGGGTGGCACTGAAGCTTTCTTT. Its protein is CASSQSAGGGTEAFF.